This T cell receptor (beta chain) was obtained from a study of blood T cells in healthy people across ages. General study points: Both higher diversity and more naive CD4+ cells marked long-lived donors when set against aged donors.

This clonotype was seen repeatedly, ten times or more. What it binds is not known. A sample-barcoded 5' primer and a J-beta primer mix were used in a second PCR of about 6 to 11 cycles. TCRdb re-called the 5' RACE reads with MiXCR, one entry per CDR3 protein. The data show 600,000 to 800,000 distinct CDR3 sequences, approximately 52% seen once. Between the trimmed V and J ends, which lost 3 bases and 4 bases, there was a span of 13 bases. This CDR3 has 15 amino acids. The germline gives CDR1 SEHNR, CDR2 FQNEAQ (reference sequence). The sample, around 10 milliliters of peripheral blood, was drawn from each donor.

This chain connects TRBV7-9 to TRBJ1-5, with D possibly being TRBD1 (5 bases). This TCR was sampled from a woman aged 80 or over in good health. The material sequenced was blood. The CDR3 sequence is CASSLGQGLNQPQHF. For the CDR3, the DNA is TGTGCCAGCAGCTTGGGGCAGGGACTAAATCAGCCCCAGCATTTT.